Detailed here is one TCR beta chain. Its specificity is unknown. An end of the junction does not agree with germline; a read error may underlie this. CDR1 and CDR2 (germline): SQVTM, ANQGSEA. CDR3 size: 14 residues. This entry belongs to a study of cytomegalovirus exposure and HLA in healthy donors. Regarding the study as a whole: A later analysis revealed that TCR association rates differed between HLA loci, peaking at DRB1 and bottoming out at HLA-C.

Primers for the PCR totalled 60 Vbeta and 13 Jbeta. Original processing notes: Counted up in a later analysis, unique TCR beta chains came to some 82 million, with some 9.9 million shared. The protocol was immunoSEQ multiplex PCR, while the TCRdb copy is restricted to in-frame clones and leaves out a portion. V, J and clone size reflect that table, while D and trimming were determined from the DNA. This table holds fewer than 200,000 clones, around 85% found once. This TCR was recovered from a man aged 35 to 55 in good health and CMV-seronegative. Sequenced sample: PBMCs. The V gene is TRBV29-1, the J gene TRBJ1-1, with D perhaps TRBD1 (6 bases). CDR3: CTVGDSGGGTEAFF. CDR3 DNA sequence: TGCACCGTTGGAGACTCGGGGGGCGGCACTGAAGCTTTCTTT.